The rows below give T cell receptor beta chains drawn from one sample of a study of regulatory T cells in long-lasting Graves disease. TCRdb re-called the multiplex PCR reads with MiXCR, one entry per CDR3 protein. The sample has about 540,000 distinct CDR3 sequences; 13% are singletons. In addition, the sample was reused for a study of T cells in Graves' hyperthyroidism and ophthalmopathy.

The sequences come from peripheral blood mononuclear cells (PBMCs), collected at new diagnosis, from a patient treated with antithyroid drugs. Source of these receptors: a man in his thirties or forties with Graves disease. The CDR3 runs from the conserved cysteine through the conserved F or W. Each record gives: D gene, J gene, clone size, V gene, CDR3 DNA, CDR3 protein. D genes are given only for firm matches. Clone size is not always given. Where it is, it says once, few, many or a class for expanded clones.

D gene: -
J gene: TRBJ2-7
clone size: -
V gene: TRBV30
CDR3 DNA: TGTGCCTGGGGGGACATCTCCTACGAGCAGTACTTC
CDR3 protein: CAWGDISYEQYF

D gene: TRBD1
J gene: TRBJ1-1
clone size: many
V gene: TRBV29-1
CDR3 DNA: TGCAGCGTTCTTAGGGGGCACACTGAAGCTTTCTTT
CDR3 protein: CSVLRGHTEAFF

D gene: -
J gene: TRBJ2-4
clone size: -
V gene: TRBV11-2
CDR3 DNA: TGTGCCAGCAGCTTAGGGACACCCTCGCCGTGGAACATTCAGTACTTC
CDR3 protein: CASSLGTPSPWNIQYF

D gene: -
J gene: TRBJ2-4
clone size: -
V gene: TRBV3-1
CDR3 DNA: TGTGCCAGCCGGGGGGCTGGGGTAGGGAACATTCAGTACTTC
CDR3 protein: CASRGAGVGNIQYF

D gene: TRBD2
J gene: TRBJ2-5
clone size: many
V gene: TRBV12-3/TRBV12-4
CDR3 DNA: TGTGCCAGCAGTTTTAGCCTAGCGGGATTTCAAGAGACCCAGTACTTC
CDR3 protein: CASSFSLAGFQETQYF

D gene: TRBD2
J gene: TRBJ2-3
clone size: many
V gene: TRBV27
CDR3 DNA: TGTGCCAGCACCCCTCTATGGACTAGCGGCAGCACAGATACGCAGTATTTT
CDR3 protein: CASTPLWTSGSTDTQYF

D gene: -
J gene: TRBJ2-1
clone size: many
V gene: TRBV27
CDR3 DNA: TGTGCCAGTTACCGGGGAGGCTGGGCCAATGAGCAGTTCTTC
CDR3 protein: CASYRGGWANEQFF

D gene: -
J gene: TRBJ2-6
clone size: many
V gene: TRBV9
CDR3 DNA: TGTGCCAGCAGCACTAACATCCACTCTGGGGCCAACGTCCTGACTTTC
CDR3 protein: CASSTNIHSGANVLTF

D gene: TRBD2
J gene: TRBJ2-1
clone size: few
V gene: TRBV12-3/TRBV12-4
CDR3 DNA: TGTGCCAGCAGCCCTTCTCGACTAGCGGGAGCAGACAATGAGCAGTTCTTC
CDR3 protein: CASSPSRLAGADNEQFF

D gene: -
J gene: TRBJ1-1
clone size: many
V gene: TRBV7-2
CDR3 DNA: TGTGCCAGCAGGCCCGGAGGCAGGGGGAACACTGAAGCTTTCTTT
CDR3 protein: CASRPGGRGNTEAFF